This TCR beta chain emerged from a study of early T cells in non-severe SARS-CoV-2 infection. Study information: Sequencing targeted bulk RNA from unsorted whole blood, leaving chains unpaired.

This clonotype is deemed medium-sized. TCRdb analysed the 5' RACE reads with MiXCR anew, one entry per CDR3 protein. The sample has over 20,000 distinct CDR3 sequences, about 4.4% seen once. Per germline, CDR1 MNHEY and CDR2 SVGAGI. The V end lost 0 bases, the J end lost 3 bases, and 9 bases lay between the germline ends. CDR3 length equals 15 residues. V usage is TRBV6-5 and J usage is TRBJ1-5; D is unresolved. Sequencing was performed on whole blood. This clonotype was sampled from an adult who was a healthcare worker with PCR-confirmed SARS-CoV-2 infection or an uninfected control (not recorded which). The DNA for the CDR3 is TGTGCCAGCAGTTACTCAGGCGGGGACAATCAGCCCCAGCATTTT. As protein: CASSYSGGDNQPQHF.